This TCR beta chain was profiled in a study of yellow fever vaccine responses in identical twins. Study-level points and caveats: Vaccine-induced T cell responses in twins were reportedly observed to appear partly convergent, partly personalized.

TCRdb analysed the RT-PCR reads with MiXCR anew, one entry per CDR3 protein. In the table there are a few thousand distinct CDR3 sequences, under 85% of which are singletons. The CDR3 covers 16 residues. Germline assignment: CDR1 SGHNT and CDR2 YENEEA. V was pared by 0 bases and J by 3 bases, with 15 bases between. For this clonotype: Its target is unknown.

V and J are TRBV11-3 and TRBJ2-7; the D call may be TRBD1 or TRBD2 (5 bases each). Material: T cells from blood (PBMCs), unsorted or a sorted subset (not recorded which), obtained before or after yellow fever vaccination (not recorded which). The clonotype comes from a young woman who received the yellow fever vaccine. In DNA, the CDR3 is TGTGCCAGCAGCTTAGAGACCGGACAAGAGGGCTACGAGCAGTACTTC. Translated, it gives CASSLETGQEGYEQYF. Full variable domain (rest looked up from reference TRBV11-3 and TRBJ2-7): EAGVVQSPRYKIIEKKQPVAFWCNPISGHNTLYWYLQNLGQGPELLIRYENEEAVDDSQLPKDRFSAERLKGVDSTLKIQPAELGDSAVYLCASSLETGQEGYEQYFGPGTRLTVT.